What follows is one T cell receptor beta chain and its context. What it binds is not known. The authors sorted CD4+ naive, central memory, regulatory and stem cell-like memory cells via CD45RO/CCR7/CD25/CD127/CD95/CD27. The CDR3 length is 15 residues. V lost 4 bases, J lost 3 bases, and 7 bases stayed unmatched. Germline CDR1 SNHLY, CDR2 FYNNEI. The data were obtained in a study of beta chain features in type 1 diabetes. What was sequenced were expressed TCRB transcripts, since all of the isolated RNA had been reverse transcribed. Sequencing used immunoSEQ multiplex PCR; TCRdb keeps in-frame clones, though not all of them. The sample has about 400,000 clones, roughly 12% seen once. Study outcomes and limitations: Whether HLA type influences TCRB rearrangement remained unresolved here. All four CD4+ subsets of Type 1 diabetes patients contained TCRB CDR3s that were moderately but significantly shorter.

The gene calls are TRBV2 and TRBJ1-1; 8 nucleotides agree with TRBD1. The sequenced sample was naive CD4+ T cells from blood. This TCR came from a woman aged 18-29 years with type 1 diabetes. The CDR3 nucleotides read TGTGCCAGCAGTGCTGACAGGGGAGGGGACACTGAAGCTTTCTTT. This sequence encodes CASSADRGGDTEAFF.